This T cell receptor beta chain was captured in a study of blood T cell repertoires in COVID-19. Looking at the study overall: From the United States, Italy and Spain came samples of acute and convalescent COVID-19.

Deletions cut 3 bases from V and 2 bases from J, with 10 bases between. CDR1 is LGHDT and CDR2 is YNNKEL in the germline V gene (reference sequence). There are 14 residues in the CDR3. In the original workflow: Reference gene primer amplification yielded estimated nucleated cell counts. Repertoires were generated with immunoSEQ multiplex PCR, while TCRdb's copy carries only in-frame clones and drops some. D and trimming come from the DNA, and the V and J calls and clone size come from that table. The sample holds a few hundred thousand clones, roughly nine tenths seen once. Enrolled through a virtual design, the participants were between roughly 18 and 100 years of age and came from approximately 25 US areas. Within 2 weeks of study entry, exposed participants had contacted a PCR-confirmed or clinician-diagnosed COVID-19 case.

V usage is TRBV3-1 (or the pseudogene TRBV3-2) and J usage is TRBJ1-1, with D unclear. The clonotype originates from a woman in her thirties or forties who had been exposed to COVID-19. Source material: PBMCs or T cells enriched from blood (not recorded which). CDR3 coding DNA: TGTGCCAGCAGCCATCCGGGGATCAACACTGAAGCTTTCTTT. This translates into CASSHPGINTEAFF.